This T cell receptor (beta chain) came from a study of blood T cell repertoires in COVID-19. Study summary: The United States, Italy and Spain were the sources of the acute and convalescent COVID-19 samples.

J gave up 7 bases and V 0 bases, and 12 bases lay outside the gene matches. The germline V gene has CDR1 SGHDN and CDR2 FVKESK. The CDR3 length is 17 residues. As processed by the authors: Amplifying reference gene primers gave estimates of nucleated cell counts. Assay: immunoSEQ multiplex PCR; the TCRdb copy retains only in-frame clones and omits some. The DNA gave D and trimming, while V, J and clone size come from that table. Among about 240,000 clones listed, 88% were seen once. V and J are TRBV14 and TRBJ1-1; 9 nucleotides align to TRBD1. The source material was peripheral blood. The clonotype was recovered from a woman aged 35 to 49 who had recovered from COVID-19. This CDR3 is CASSQDWGTGIPFEAFF. The DNA for the CDR3 is TGTGCCAGCAGCCAAGATTGGGGGACAGGGATACCTTTTGAAGCTTTCTTT.